The 25 T cell receptor beta chains below all came from one sample that was sequenced in a study of Ad26.COV2.S vaccination and SARS-CoV-2 variants. Treatment given: 15 to 20 received Ad26.COV2.S at low or high dose, single or two shots; about 5 received placebo; per-sample allocation not given. On day 63 after the first injection, vaccine and placebo recipients gave samples. This table comes from immunoSEQ multiplex PCR, and its TCRdb copy is limited to in-frame clones, with some not included. The sample has around 450,000 clones, approximately 88% seen once; the top ten hold 3.6%. The sequenced sample was peripheral blood, obtained in a trial of Ad26.COV2.S vaccine versus placebo. The receptors derive from a person between 18 and 65 years old who received the Ad26.COV2.S COVID-19 vaccine or a placebo.

A remark on this clone: Other DNA sequences from this sample encode an identical CDR3 as well. The genes are TRBV19 and TRBJ2-2; D is possibly TRBD1 or TRBD2 (5 bases each). The germline V and J ends were trimmed by 4 bases and 4 bases, with 13 bases remaining between them. The CDR3 spans 15 residues. Per the germline V gene, CDR1 is LNHDA and CDR2 is SQIVND (reference sequence). CDR3 amino acids: CASSTGGRGTGELFF. The CDR3, as DNA: TGTGCCAGTAGTACTGGGGGTCGTGGCACCGGGGAGCTGTTTTTT.

The CDR3 here is CASSLVLASNTGELFF. The CDR3 coding sequence is TGTGCCAGCAGCTTAGTTCTGGCCTCAAACACCGGGGAGCTGTTTTTT. This chain uses TRBV7-2 with TRBJ2-2; D ambiguous. Deletions cut 1 base from V and 2 bases from J, with 11 bases between. This CDR3 is 16 amino acids long. The germline gives CDR1 SGHTA, CDR2 FQGNSA.

This clone was picked up one time. The V gene is TRBV4-1, the J gene TRBJ1-5; maybe TRBD1 (5 bases). Germline V gives CDR1 MGHRA, CDR2 YSYEKL. CDR3 length equals 16 residues. Trimming stripped 0 bases from V and 0 bases from J, with 9 bases between. CDR3 loop: CASSQDWGPSNQPQHF. DNA of the CDR3: TGCGCCAGCAGCCAAGATTGGGGACCTAGCAATCAGCCCCAGCATTTT.

This clone occurred once. The chain couples TRBV5-5 to TRBJ2-7; D unresolved. V lost 0 bases and J lost 2, with 9 bases in between. This CDR3 has 14 amino acids. Germline values: CDR1 SGHKS, CDR2 YYEKEE (reference sequence). The CDR3 here is CASSLVGSPYEQYF. The CDR3 DNA follows: TGTGCCAGCAGCTTGGTTGGCAGCCCCTACGAGCAGTACTTC.

The V call is TRBV5-4, the J call TRBJ1-2; weak D call: TRBD1 (5 bases). The V end was cut by 4 bases, the J end by 5 bases, with 18 bases between. Germline CDR1 is SGHNT and CDR2 is YYREEE (reference sequence). The CDR3 has 15 residues. The CDR3 is CASSLYRDPTYGYTF. The CDR3 nucleotides are TGTGCCAGCAGCCTCTACCGGGACCCAACATATGGCTACACCTTC.

The chain uses TRBV18 and TRBJ2-1; TRBD1 is a possible D gene (6 bases). Germline V gene lookup returns CDR1 KGHSH and CDR2 LQKENI. Deletions cut 11 bases from V and 3 bases from J, with 11 bases between. There are 12 residues in the CDR3. Here the CDR3 reads CAFCRGYNEQFF. In DNA form, the CDR3 reads TGTGCCTTTTGCAGGGGCTACAATGAGCAGTTCTTC.

This clone was counted only a few times. The J gene is TRBJ1-2, the V gene TRBV2, with 7 positions matching TRBD1. Germline loops: CDR1 SNHLY, CDR2 FYNNEI. The CDR3 covers 13 residues. Unmatched junction bases numbered 6, after V lost 7 bases and J lost 4 bases. The CDR3, as DNA: TGTGCCAGCACCAGGACAGGCAGCTATGGCTACACCTTC. Amino acids: CASTRTGSYGYTF.

The sample holds one count of this clone. The genes are TRBV14 and TRBJ1-4; D unclear. The CDR3 is 17 residues long. CDR1 is SGHDN, CDR2 FVKESK, per germline. Trimming cost V 4 bases and J 6 bases, with 21 bases left between them. The CDR3 reads CASSPRTALGPHEKLFF. CDR3 nucleotide sequence: TGTGCCAGCAGCCCTCGGACGGCATTAGGTCCCCATGAAAAACTGTTTTTT.

The count of this clone is one. This chain connects TRBV7-9 to TRBJ1-2; 10 positions agree with TRBD1. The CDR3 totals 17 residues. Trimming cost V 5 bases and J 3 bases; bases outside gene matches: 12. Germline CDR1 and CDR2: SEHNR and FQNEAQ (reference sequence). This CDR3 is CASSPDPGQGRYYGYTF. Written as DNA, the CDR3 is TGTGCCAGCAGCCCAGATCCGGGACAGGGGAGATACTATGGCTACACCTTC.

The CDR3, as DNA: TGTGCCAGCAGCATCCGGGTGGGGGCAGGGGAAAAACTGTTTTTT. It translates to CASSIRVGAGEKLFF. The V call is TRBV3-1 (or the pseudogene TRBV3-2), the J call TRBJ1-4; D possibly corresponds to TRBD1 (6 bases). Trimming took 5 bases from V and 8 from J, leaving 18 bases between them. Germline loops: CDR1 LGHDT, CDR2 YNNKEL (reference sequence). This CDR3 region has 15 residues.

The gene calls are TRBV10-3 and TRBJ2-3; 9 positions match TRBD1. The CDR3 totals 15 residues. The germline V gene encodes CDR1 ENHRY and CDR2 SYGVKD. V lost 8 bases and J lost 2; bases outside the gene matches: 8. The CDR3 DNA follows: TGTGCCATCCGCCAGACAGGGGGATTCACAGATACGCAGTATTTT. It yields the protein CAIRQTGGFTDTQYF.

The chain recombines TRBV2 with TRBJ1-5; 7 bases map to TRBD1. The CDR3 runs to 15 residues. Germline trimming cut 6 bases from V and 7 bases from J; bases unmatched to any gene: 12. Looked up from germline, CDR1 is SNHLY and CDR2 is FYNNEI. The DNA for the CDR3 is TGTGCCAGCAGAGAAACGACAGGGCCGTTCCAGCCCCAGCATTTT. Protein: CASRETTGPFQPQHF.

V and J are TRBV2 and TRBJ1-1, with D perhaps matching TRBD1 (5 bases). Deletions cut 7 bases from V and 4 bases from J, with 25 bases between. From germline, CDR1 is SNHLY and CDR2 FYNNEI. This CDR3 is built from 17 residues. CDR3 coding DNA: TGTGCCAGCAAGGCACGCTCACCGGGGGTATTGGCCACTGAAGCTTTCTTT. Its protein is CASKARSPGVLATEAFF. Drawing the rest from reference TRBV2 and TRBJ1-1, the complete variable domain is EPEVTQTPSHQVTQMGQEVILRCVPISNHLYFYWYRQILGQKVEFLVSFYNNEISEKSEIFDDQFSVERPDGSNFTLKIRSTKLEDSAMYFCASKARSPGVLATEAFFGQGTRLTVV.

A few counts support this clone. The chain has TRBV3-1 (or the pseudogene TRBV3-2) and TRBJ2-1; D might be TRBD2 (7 bases). Germline CDR1 LGHDT, CDR2 YNNKEL (reference sequence). V lost 1 base and J 1 base, leaving 20 bases between the germline ends. The CDR3 consists of 19 residues. The CDR3 protein is CASSQGRGSRGRSYNEQFF. The CDR3 region has the DNA TGTGCCAGCAGCCAAGGAAGAGGATCGCGGGGGCGTTCCTACAATGAGCAGTTCTTC.

V and J are TRBV20-1 and TRBJ2-3, with 14 bases identical to TRBD2. In germline, CDR1 is DFQATT, CDR2 SNEGSKA (reference sequence). The CDR3 is 16 residues long. V lost 3 bases to trimming and J lost 6 bases; unmatched junction nucleotides: 8. The CDR3 sequence: CSASWTSGGKMDTQYF. CDR3 in DNA: TGCAGTGCTAGTTGGACTAGCGGGGGGAAAATGGATACGCAGTATTTT.

J is TRBJ2-5 and V is TRBV11-1, with D unclear. CDR3 length: 15 residues. The germline V gene encodes CDR1 SGHAT and CDR2 FQDESV (reference sequence). The V end was cut by 0 bases, the J end by 3 bases, with 11 bases between. The CDR3 nucleotides read TGTGCCAGCAGCTTAGCGGGTGACACCGAAGAGACCCAGTACTTC. Translated: CASSLAGDTEETQYF. The whole variable domain, filled in from reference TRBV11-1 and TRBJ2-5, reads EAEVAQSPRYKITEKSQAVAFWCDPISGHATLYWYRQILGQGPELLVQFQDESVVDDSQLPKDRFSAERLKGVDSTLKIQPAELGDSAMYLCASSLAGDTEETQYFGPGTRLLVL.

J is TRBJ1-5 and V is TRBV5-4; D remains unclear. Germline-derived CDR1 and CDR2 are SGHNT and YYREEE (reference sequence). The CDR3 contains 14 residues. V was cut by 1 base and J by 0 bases, with 5 bases left in between. The CDR3 DNA follows: TGTGCCAGCAGCTTGAACCCTAGCAATCAGCCCCAGCATTTT. Encoded protein: CASSLNPSNQPQHF.

CDR3: CATRQGIGPMGTEAFF. In DNA form, the CDR3 reads TGTGCCACCAGGCAGGGGATCGGGCCTATGGGCACTGAAGCTTTCTTT. This chain uses TRBV2 with TRBJ1-1, with D possibly being TRBD1 (6 bases). V lost 10 bases, J lost 4 bases, and 25 bases lay in between. CDR3 length: 16 amino acids. Germline V gives CDR1 SNHLY, CDR2 FYNNEI.

The chain joins TRBV6-5 to TRBJ2-5, with D uncertain. The CDR3 consists of 11 residues. The ends were cut back, 4 bases at V and 5 bases at J, with 5 bases in the middle. Germline CDR1 reads MNHEY; CDR2 reads SVGAGI. The CDR3 sequence: CASSFRETQYF. The CDR3 DNA reads as TGTGCCAGCAGTTTTCGGGAGACCCAGTACTTC.

This chain joins TRBV5-1 and TRBJ2-2, with 8 bases aligning to TRBD2. J gave up 4 bases and V 2 bases, and 1 base lay outside the gene matches. The length of the CDR3 is 14 residues. Germline V gene lookup returns CDR1 SGHRS and CDR2 YFSETQ. CDR3 sequence: CASSLLAVTGELFF. The DNA for the CDR3 is TGCGCCAGCAGCTTACTAGCGGTCACCGGGGAGCTGTTTTTT.

The chain couples TRBV30 to TRBJ2-5; 10 bases are a match to TRBD1. V lost 5 bases, J lost 0 bases, and 9 bases stayed unmatched. CDR1 GTSNPN and CDR2 SVGIG come from the germline V gene (reference sequence). This CDR3 region has 16 residues. In DNA form, the CDR3 reads TGTGCCTGGGGGACAGGGGTAACGTTGAACCAAGAGACCCAGTACTTC. Residues: CAWGTGVTLNQETQYF. Full variable domain (outside the CDR3, taken from reference TRBV30 and TRBJ2-5): SQTIHQWPATLVQPVGSPLSLECTVEGTSNPNLYWYRQAAGRGLQLLFYSVGIGQISSEVPQNLSASRPQDRQFILSSKKLLLSDSGFYLCAWGTGVTLNQETQYFGPGTRLLVL.

V usage is TRBV6-5 and J usage is TRBJ1-5; D call uncertain. Germline lookup yields CDR1 MNHEY and CDR2 SVGAGI. This CDR3 has 14 amino acids. Trimming left V 6 bases short and J 4 bases short, with 13 bases between. The CDR3 bases are TGTGCCAGCAGCAGGAGTAGCCTTAATCAGCCCCAGCATTTT. Translating it yields CASSRSSLNQPQHF.

This chain connects TRBV9 to TRBJ1-2; 7 positions match TRBD1. The CDR3 has 14 residues. V lost 4 bases, J lost 3 bases, and 6 bases stayed unmatched. The V gene's germline CDR1 is SGDLS and CDR2 YYNGEE. The CDR3 sequence: CASSLGGRDYGYTF. CDR3 coding DNA: TGTGCCAGCAGCCTAGGGGGCAGGGACTATGGCTACACCTTC.

This CDR3 reads CASSYPTAGSYNSPLHF. The CDR3 DNA reads TGTGCCAGCAGTTACCCGACAGCCGGCTCCTATAATTCACCCCTCCACTTT. The chain links TRBV6-2 or TRBV6-3 to TRBJ1-6; possible D gene TRBD1, 5 bases. With 2 bases removed from V and 0 bases from J, the gap between germline ends came to 11 bases. The length of the CDR3 is 17 residues. Germline V CDR1 and CDR2: MNHEY, SVGEGT.

The chain carries TRBV5-8 and TRBJ1-2, with D unclear. V shed 0 bases and J shed 7 bases, with 7 bases lying between them. The CDR3 is 12 residues long. Looked up from germline, CDR1 is SGHTS and CDR2 is YDEGEE. DNA for the CDR3: TGTGCCAGCAGCTTGGCCCGGGCTGGCTACACCTTC. Protein product: CASSLARAGYTF. Full variable domain (rest looked up from reference TRBV5-8 and TRBJ1-2): EAGVTQSPTHLIKTRGQQATLRCSPISGHTSVYWYQQALGLGLQFLLWYDEGEERNRGNFPPRFSGRQFPNYSSELNVNALELEDSALYLCASSLARAGYTFGSGTRLTVV.